Below, one T cell receptor (beta chain) is given with its context. Its binding antigen is unknown. No qualities accompany the bases; no much larger clone lies one base away. The data derive from a study of T cells in localized non-small cell lung cancer (dated by TCRdb to 2018 to 2021). At the level of the whole study: T cell repertoires of 200 to 250 early-stage NSCLC patients were analyzed, with tumors being compared against uninvolved tumor-adjacent lungs. The cohort was made up of fewer than 250 treatment-naive NSCLC patients whose localized lung tumors had been resected. A mean age of roughly 64 years was recorded for the NSCLC patients, of whom approximately 130 were male and about a hundred were female. The study at large found these results: Because multi-region tumor sequencing was not performed, intratumor heterogeneity could not be ruled out. Higher blood T cell density associated with longer overall survival, while higher adjacent-lung clonality associated with shorter survival. Uninvolved tumor-adjacent lung showed the highest T cell clonality, higher than tumor, which suggests more focused antigenic responses in the adjacent lung. Because the study design was exploratory, TCR variables were selected using unadjusted p-values without false-discovery rate correction. A median of 57 of the top 100 tumor clones turned up in the paired uninvolved adjacent lung, and 25 to 30 of those clones also ranked among the top 100 of that same adjacent lung.

The immunoSEQ Assay was used to sequence TCR beta CDR3 regions from DNA. Concerning the study's data processing: To compute T cell density, TCR beta template counts were normalized to usable DNA, which was estimated by amplifying housekeeping genes. Richness was estimated with the preseqR package, extrapolating to 400,000 templates for PBMC samples and 120,000 templates for tissue samples. Clonality was defined as one minus Pielou's evenness. Tissue-enriched TCRs were identified by differential abundance testing using productive amino-acid clonotypes, minimum total count 5 and alpha 0.1. The Jaccard Index and the Morisita Overlap Index were used to measure repertoire overlap between compartments. GLIPH grouped TCR beta CDR3s together with public tetramer-defined viral CDR3s, and a viral motif had to include at least three viral sequences and show V-gene enrichment. TCRdb took this table from immuneACCESS and kept in-frame rearrangements with V and J called. Such tables lack part of the clones; where checked against another copy, unresolved V genes explain under half of the gap, and the rest is unexplained. V and J calls and clone size are as listed in that table; D and trimming were resolved from the DNA. Here the sample has under 150,000 clones; 80% to 90% occur a single time. The ten largest clones add up to around 1.7% of the sample.

At diagnosis, tumor, uninvolved tumor-adjacent lung and peripheral blood were collected and then preserved as a mix of FFPE and fresh-frozen material. Blood samples were analyzed as peripheral blood mononuclear cells for TCR repertoire profiling. CDR1 and CDR2 are drawn from the germline V gene: MDHEN, SYDVKM. CDR3 length: 17 amino acids, cysteine to phenylalanine. Of the read, only the CDR3 DNA is kept; its 51 bases are in frame from base 1. Compared with germline, V lacks 5 bases and J lacks 4 bases; bases without a gene match: 10. The receptor chain draws on TRBV28 and TRBJ2-1, and TRBD2 aligns with 11 junction nucleotides. This specimen consisted of peripheral blood, obtained before any cancer treatment. The TCR originated in a female donor of 60 years or more with stage I lung adenocarcinoma. In nucleotides, the sequence is TGTGCCAGCAGTGGTAGCGGGAGGGGCGGTTTTTACAATGAGCAGTTCTTC. Its translation is CASSGSGRGGFYNEQFF.